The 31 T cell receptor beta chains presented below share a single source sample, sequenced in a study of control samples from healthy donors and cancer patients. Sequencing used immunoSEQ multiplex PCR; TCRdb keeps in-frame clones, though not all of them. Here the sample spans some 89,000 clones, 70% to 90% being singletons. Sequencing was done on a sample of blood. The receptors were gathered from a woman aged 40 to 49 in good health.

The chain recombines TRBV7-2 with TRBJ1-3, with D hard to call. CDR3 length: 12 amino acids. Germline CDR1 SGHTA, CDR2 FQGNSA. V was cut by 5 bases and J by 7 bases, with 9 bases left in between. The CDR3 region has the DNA TGTGCCAGCAGCACCCCCCCGAACACCATATATTTT. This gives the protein CASSTPPNTIYF.

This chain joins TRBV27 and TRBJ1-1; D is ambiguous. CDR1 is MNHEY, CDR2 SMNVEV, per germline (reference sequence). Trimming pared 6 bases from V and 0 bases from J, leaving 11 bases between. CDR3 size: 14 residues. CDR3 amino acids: CASRPTVMNTEAFF. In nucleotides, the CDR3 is TGTGCCAGCAGACCTACAGTAATGAACACTGAAGCTTTCTTT.

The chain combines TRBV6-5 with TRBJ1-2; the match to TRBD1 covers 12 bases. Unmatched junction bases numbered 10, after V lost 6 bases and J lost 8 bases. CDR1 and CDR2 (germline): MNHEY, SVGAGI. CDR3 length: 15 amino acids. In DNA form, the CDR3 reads TGTGCCAGCAGAACCGCCCGGGACAGGGGGCAGGGCTACACCTTC. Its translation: CASRTARDRGQGYTF.

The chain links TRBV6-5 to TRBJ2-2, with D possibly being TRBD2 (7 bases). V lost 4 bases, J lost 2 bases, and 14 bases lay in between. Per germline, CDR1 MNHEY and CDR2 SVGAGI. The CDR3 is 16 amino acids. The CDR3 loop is CASSSGGLYNTGELFF. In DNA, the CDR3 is TGTGCCAGCAGTTCGGGGGGCCTTTACAACACCGGGGAGCTGTTTTTT.

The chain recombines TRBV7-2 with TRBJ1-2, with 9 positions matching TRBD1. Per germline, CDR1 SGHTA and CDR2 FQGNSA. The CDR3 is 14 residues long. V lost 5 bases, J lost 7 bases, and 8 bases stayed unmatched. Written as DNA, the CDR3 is TGTGCCAGCAGCCAGGACAGGGGTGGTGGTGGCTACACCTTC. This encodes CASSQDRGGGGYTF.

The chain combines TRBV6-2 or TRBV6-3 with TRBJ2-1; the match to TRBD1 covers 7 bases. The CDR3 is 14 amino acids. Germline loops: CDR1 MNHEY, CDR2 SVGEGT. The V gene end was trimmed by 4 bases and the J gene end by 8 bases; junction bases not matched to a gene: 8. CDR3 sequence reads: CASSFEGARDEQFF. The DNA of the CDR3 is TGTGCCAGCAGTTTCGAGGGGGCGCGCGATGAGCAGTTCTTC.

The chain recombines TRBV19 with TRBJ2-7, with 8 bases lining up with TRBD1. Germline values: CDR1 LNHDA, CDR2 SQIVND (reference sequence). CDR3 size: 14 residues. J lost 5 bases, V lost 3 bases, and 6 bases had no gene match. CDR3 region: CASSIRTGTHEQYF. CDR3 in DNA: TGTGCCAGTAGTATTCGGACAGGGACCCACGAGCAGTACTTC. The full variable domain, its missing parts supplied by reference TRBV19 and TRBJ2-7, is DGGITQSPKYLFRKEGQNVTLSCEQNLNHDAMYWYRQDPGQGLRLIYYSQIVNDFQKGDIAEGYSVSREKKESFPLTVTSAQKNPTAFYLCASSIRTGTHEQYFGPGTRLTVT.

DNA of the CDR3: TGTGCCAGCTCACCAGACCTTGGAGATGGGACCCAGTACTTC. This gives the protein CASSPDLGDGTQYF. The rearrangement uses TRBV18 and TRBJ2-5; no clear D gene. Germline values: CDR1 KGHSH, CDR2 LQKENI. Trimming left V 2 bases short and J 7 bases short, with 14 bases between. The CDR3 is 14 amino acids.

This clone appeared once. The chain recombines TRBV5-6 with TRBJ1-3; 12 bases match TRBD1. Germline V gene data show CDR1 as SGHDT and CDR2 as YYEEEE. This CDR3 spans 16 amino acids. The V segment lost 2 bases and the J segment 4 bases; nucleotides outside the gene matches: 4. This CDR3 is CASSLFGTGGGNTIYF. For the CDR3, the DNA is TGTGCCAGCAGCTTATTCGGGACAGGGGGCGGAAACACCATATATTTT.

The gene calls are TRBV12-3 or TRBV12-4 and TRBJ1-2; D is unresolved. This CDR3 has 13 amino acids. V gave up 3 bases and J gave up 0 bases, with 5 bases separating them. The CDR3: CASSLKSNYGYTF. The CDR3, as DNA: TGTGCCAGCAGTTTGAAATCTAACTATGGCTACACCTTC.

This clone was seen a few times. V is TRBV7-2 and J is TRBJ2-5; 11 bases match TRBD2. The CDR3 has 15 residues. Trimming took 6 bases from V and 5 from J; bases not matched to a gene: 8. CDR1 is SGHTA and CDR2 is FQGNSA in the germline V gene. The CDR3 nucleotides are TGTGCCAGCAGAATTAGCGGGGGGGCGGAGGAGACCCAGTACTTC. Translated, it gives CASRISGGAEETQYF. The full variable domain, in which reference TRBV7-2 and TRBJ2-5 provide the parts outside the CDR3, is GAGVSQSPSNKVTEKGKDVELRCDPISGHTALYWYRQSLGQGLEFLIYFQGNSAPDKSGLPSDRFSAERTGGSVSTLTIQRTQQEDSAVYLCASRISGGAEETQYFGPGTRLLVL.

CDR3 nucleotide sequence: TGTGCCAGCAGTACCGCGACAGGGGGCTCCTACGAGCAGTACTTC. Amino acids: CASSTATGGSYEQYF. The V gene is TRBV6-6, the J gene TRBJ2-7; 9 nucleotides line up with TRBD1. The CDR3 is 15 amino acids. CDR1 is MNHNY and CDR2 is SVGAGI in the germline V gene (reference sequence). V gave up 5 bases and J gave up 0 bases; unmatched junction bases: 5.

CDR3 in amino acids: CASSASPGTANSPLHF. The CDR3 bases are TGTGCCAGCAGCGCAAGCCCCGGGACAGCGAATTCACCCCTCCACTTT. The rearrangement links TRBV9 to TRBJ1-6; 7 bases match TRBD1. Germline assignment: CDR1 SGDLS and CDR2 YYNGEE. The CDR3 is made up of 16 amino acids. V shed 3 bases, J shed 7 bases, and the junction held 10 bases outside the gene matches. The variable domain in full, completed from reference TRBV9 and TRBJ1-6, reads DSGVTQTPKHLITATGQRVTLRCSPRSGDLSVYWYQQSLDQGLQFLIQYYNGEERAKGNILERFSAQQFPDLHSELNLSSLELGDSALYFCASSASPGTANSPLHFGNGTRLTVT.

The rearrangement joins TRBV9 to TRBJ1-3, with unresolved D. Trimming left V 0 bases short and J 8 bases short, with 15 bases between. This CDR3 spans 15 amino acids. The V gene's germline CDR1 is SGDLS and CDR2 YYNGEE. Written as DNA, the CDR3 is TGTGCCAGCAGCGTAGACGAGTCGGGTATGGACACCATATATTTT. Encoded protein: CASSVDESGMDTIYF.

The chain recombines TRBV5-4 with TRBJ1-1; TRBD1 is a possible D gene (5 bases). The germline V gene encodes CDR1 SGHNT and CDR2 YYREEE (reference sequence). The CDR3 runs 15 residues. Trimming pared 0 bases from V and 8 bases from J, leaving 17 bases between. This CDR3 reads CASSLAATGWGEAFF. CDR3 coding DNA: TGTGCCAGCAGCTTGGCGGCCACAGGTTGGGGAGAAGCTTTCTTT.

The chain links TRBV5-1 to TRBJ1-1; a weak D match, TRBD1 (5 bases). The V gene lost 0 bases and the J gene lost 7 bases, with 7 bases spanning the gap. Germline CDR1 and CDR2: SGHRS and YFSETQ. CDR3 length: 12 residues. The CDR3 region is CASSLGDYEAFF. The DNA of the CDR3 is TGCGCCAGCAGCTTGGGGGACTATGAAGCTTTCTTT. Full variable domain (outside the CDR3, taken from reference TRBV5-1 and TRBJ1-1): KAGVTQTPRYLIKTRGQQVTLSCSPISGHRSVSWYQQTPGQGLQFLFEYFSETQRNKGNFPGRFSGRQFSNSRSEMNVSTLELGDSALYLCASSLGDYEAFFGQGTRLTVV.

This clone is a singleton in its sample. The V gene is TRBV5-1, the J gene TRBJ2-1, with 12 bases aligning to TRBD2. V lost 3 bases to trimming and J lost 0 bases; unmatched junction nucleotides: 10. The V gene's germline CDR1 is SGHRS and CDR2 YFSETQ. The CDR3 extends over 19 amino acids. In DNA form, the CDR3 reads TGCGCCAGCAGCTCACCTGGACTAGCGGGGATTTTCTCCTACAATGAGCAGTTCTTC. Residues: CASSSPGLAGIFSYNEQFF.

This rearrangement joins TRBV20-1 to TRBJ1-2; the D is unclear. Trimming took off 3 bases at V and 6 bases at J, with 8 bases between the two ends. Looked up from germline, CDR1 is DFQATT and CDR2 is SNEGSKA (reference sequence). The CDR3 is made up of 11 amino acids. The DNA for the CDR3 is TGCAGTGCTAGTGGTTCCCATGGCTACACCTTC. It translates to CSASGSHGYTF.

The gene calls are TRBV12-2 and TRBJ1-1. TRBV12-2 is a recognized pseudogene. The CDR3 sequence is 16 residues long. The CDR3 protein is CASRLPQGIRNTEAFF. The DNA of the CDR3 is TGTGCAAGTCGCTTACCGCAAGGGATTCGGAACACTGAAGCTTTCTTT.

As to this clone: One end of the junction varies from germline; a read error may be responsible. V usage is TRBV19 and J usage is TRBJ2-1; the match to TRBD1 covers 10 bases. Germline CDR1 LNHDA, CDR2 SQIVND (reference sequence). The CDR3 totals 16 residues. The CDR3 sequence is CANSLPGQGLNNEQFF. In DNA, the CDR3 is TGTGCCAATAGTTTACCGGGACAGGGGTTAAACAATGAGCAGTTCTTC.

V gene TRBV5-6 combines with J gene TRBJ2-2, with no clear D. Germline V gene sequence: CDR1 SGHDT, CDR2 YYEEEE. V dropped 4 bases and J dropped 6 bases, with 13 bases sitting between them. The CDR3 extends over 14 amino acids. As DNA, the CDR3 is TGTGCCAGCAGCCACCTGTGGCGCGCCGGGGAGCTGTTTTTT. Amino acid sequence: CASSHLWRAGELFF.

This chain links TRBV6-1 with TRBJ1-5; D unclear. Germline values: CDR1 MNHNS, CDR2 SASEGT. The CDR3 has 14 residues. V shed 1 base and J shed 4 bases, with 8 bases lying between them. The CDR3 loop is CASSEVYVNQPQHF. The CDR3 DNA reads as TGTGCCAGCAGTGAAGTGTACGTTAATCAGCCCCAGCATTTT.

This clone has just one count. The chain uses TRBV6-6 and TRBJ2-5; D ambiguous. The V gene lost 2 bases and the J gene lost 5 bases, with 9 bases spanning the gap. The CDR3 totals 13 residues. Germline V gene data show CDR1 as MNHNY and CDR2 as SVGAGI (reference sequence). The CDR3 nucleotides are TGTGCCAGCAGTTACACAGCCCGGGAGACCCAGTACTTC. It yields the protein CASSYTARETQYF.

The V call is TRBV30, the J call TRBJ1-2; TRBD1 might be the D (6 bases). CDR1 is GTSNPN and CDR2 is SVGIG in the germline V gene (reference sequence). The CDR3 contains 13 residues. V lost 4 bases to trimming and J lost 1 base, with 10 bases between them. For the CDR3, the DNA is TGTGCCTGGAACTTACAGGGTAACTATGGCTACACCTTC. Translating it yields CAWNLQGNYGYTF.

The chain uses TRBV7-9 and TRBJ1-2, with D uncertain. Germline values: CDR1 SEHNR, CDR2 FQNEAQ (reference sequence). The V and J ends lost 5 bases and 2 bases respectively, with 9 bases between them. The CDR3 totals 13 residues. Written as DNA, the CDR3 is TGTGCCAGCAGCCGGTTAGCGAACTATGGCTACACCTTC. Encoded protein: CASSRLANYGYTF.

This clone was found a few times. CDR3 sequence: CASSQDRRGRTDTQYF. As DNA, the CDR3 is TGTGCCAGCAGCCAAGATCGGCGGGGGCGCACAGATACGCAGTATTTT. The chain recombines TRBV3-1 (or the pseudogene TRBV3-2) with TRBJ2-3; D perhaps matches TRBD2 (7 bases). CDR3 length: 16 residues. From germline, CDR1 is LGHDT and CDR2 YNNKEL (reference sequence). V gave up 0 bases and J gave up 1 base, with 11 bases separating them.

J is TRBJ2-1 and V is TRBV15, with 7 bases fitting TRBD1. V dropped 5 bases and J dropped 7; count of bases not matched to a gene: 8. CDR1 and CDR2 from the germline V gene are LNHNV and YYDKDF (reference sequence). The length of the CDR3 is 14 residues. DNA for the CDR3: TGTGCCACCAGCCGCCGACAGGGCAGGAATGAGCAGTTCTTC. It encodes CATSRRQGRNEQFF.

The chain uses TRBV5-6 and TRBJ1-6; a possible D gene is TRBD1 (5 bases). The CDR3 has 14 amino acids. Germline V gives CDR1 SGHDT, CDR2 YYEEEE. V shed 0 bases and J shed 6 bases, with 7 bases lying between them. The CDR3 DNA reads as TGTGCCAGCAGCTTGGACGGGGGTAATTCACCCCTCCACTTT. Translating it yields CASSLDGGNSPLHF.

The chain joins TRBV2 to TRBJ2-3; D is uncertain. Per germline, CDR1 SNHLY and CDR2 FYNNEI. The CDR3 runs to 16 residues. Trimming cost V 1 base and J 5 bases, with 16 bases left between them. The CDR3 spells CASSEVSKYPKDTQYF. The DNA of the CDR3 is TGTGCCAGCAGTGAAGTTTCAAAGTATCCCAAAGATACGCAGTATTTT.

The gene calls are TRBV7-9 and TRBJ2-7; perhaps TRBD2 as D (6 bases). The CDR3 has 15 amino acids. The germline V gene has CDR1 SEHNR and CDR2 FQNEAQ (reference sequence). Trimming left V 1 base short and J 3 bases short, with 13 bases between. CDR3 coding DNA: TGTGCCAGCAGCTTAGTAGCTAGCGAATTCTACGAGCAGTACTTC. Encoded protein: CASSLVASEFYEQYF.

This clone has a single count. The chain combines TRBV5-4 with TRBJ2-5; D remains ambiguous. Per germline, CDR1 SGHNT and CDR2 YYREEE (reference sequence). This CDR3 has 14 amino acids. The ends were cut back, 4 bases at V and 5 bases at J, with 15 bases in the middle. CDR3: CASSPHGDGETQYF. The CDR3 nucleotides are TGTGCCAGCAGCCCACACGGAGACGGGGAGACCCAGTACTTC. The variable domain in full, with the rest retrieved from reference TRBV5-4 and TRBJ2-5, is ETGVTQSPTHLIKTRGQQVTLRCSSQSGHNTVSWYQQALGQGPQFIFQYYREEENGRGNFPPRFSGLQFPNYSSELNVNALELDDSALYLCASSPHGDGETQYFGPGTRLLVL.